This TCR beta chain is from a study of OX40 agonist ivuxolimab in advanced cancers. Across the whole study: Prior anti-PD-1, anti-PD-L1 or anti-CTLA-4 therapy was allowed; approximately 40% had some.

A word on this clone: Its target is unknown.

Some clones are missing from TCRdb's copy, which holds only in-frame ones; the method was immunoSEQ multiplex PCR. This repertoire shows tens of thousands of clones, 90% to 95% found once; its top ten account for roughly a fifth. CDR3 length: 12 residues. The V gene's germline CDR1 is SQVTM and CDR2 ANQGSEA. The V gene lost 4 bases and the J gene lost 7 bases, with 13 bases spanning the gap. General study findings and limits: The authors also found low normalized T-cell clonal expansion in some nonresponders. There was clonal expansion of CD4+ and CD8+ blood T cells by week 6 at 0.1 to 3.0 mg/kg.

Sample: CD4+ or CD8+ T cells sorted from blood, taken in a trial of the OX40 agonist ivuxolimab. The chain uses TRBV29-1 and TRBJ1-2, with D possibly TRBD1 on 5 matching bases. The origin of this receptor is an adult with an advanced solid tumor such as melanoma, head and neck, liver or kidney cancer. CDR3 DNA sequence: TGCAGCGTTGCTTGGGGGGAAGTTGGCTACACCTTC. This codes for CSVAWGEVGYTF.